These T cell receptor beta chains were read from a single sample in a study of shared clonotypes between healthy human individuals. Only in-frame clones appear in the TCRdb table, and some are missing; sequencing was by immunoSEQ multiplex PCR. The repertoire holds around 2.1 million clones, about 93% seen once, with around 1.7% in the top ten. The material sequenced was naive CD8+ T cells from PBMCs. The receptors were gathered from a man in his late teens or twenties in good health. Some clones in this sample may be carry-over from other donors' samples. The CDR3 runs from the conserved cysteine through the conserved F or W. D genes are given only for firm matches. Size tells how often a clone was seen (once, few, many) or the class of an expanded clone, and some rows leave it out.

V	J	size	D	DNA	CDR3
TRBV28	TRBJ1-1	-	-	TGTGCCAGCAGTTTGAACCTGGGGGGAAACACTGAAGCTTTCTTT	CASSLNLGGNTEAFF
TRBV15	TRBJ2-2	-	-	TGTGCCACCAGCAGAGACGGGGTTGACACCGGGGAGCTGTTTTTT	CATSRDGVDTGELFF
TRBV6-5	TRBJ2-7	-	-	TGTGCCAGCAGTTACTCCGGGTTACCATCCTACGAGCAGTACTTC	CASSYSGLPSYEQYF
TRBV7-9	TRBJ1-2	-	-	TGTGCCAGCAGCTTAGTGGGGGTGGCGAACTATGGCTACACCTTC	CASSLVGVANYGYTF
TRBV6-6	TRBJ1-1	-	-	TGTGCCAGCAGAAAAAGTCCCAACACTGAAGCTTTCTTT	CASRKSPNTEAFF
TRBV2	TRBJ2-1	-	-	TGTGCCAGCCACGGCGTAATGAACCCCCATGAGCAGTTCTTC	CASHGVMNPHEQFF
TRBV6-5	TRBJ2-3	-	TRBD1	TGTGCCAGCAGGGACAGGGGGTTGACAGATACGCAGTATTTT	CASRDRGLTDTQYF
TRBV15	TRBJ2-2	-	-	TGTGCCACCAGCAGAGAAGTCTCAGTTGGTTTCGGCGGGGAGCTGTTTTTT	CATSREVSVGFGGELFF
TRBV5-4	TRBJ2-7	-	-	TGTGCCAGCAGCTCAACTAGACCGCCCGACGAGCAGTACTTC	CASSSTRPPDEQYF
TRBV5-6	TRBJ2-7	-	-	TGTGCCAGCAGCTTGGCCGGGGTAGCGGACGAGCAGTACTTC	CASSLAGVADEQYF
TRBV27	TRBJ2-1	-	-	TGTGCCAGCAGTTTAAGAGGAGTCTATGACAATGAGCAGTTCTTC	CASSLRGVYDNEQFF
TRBV13	TRBJ1-2	-	TRBD1	TGTGCCAGCAGCTTTACAGGGGGCCACTATGGCTACACCTTC	CASSFTGGHYGYTF
TRBV9	TRBJ2-1	-	-	TGTGCCAGCAGCGCACCCAACAATGAGCAGTTCTTC	CASSAPNNEQFF
TRBV27	TRBJ2-2	-	-	TGTGCCACCGGTGCGGGGGAGCTGTTTTTT	CATGAGELFF
TRBV27	TRBJ2-7	once	TRBD1	TGTGCCAGCAGTTTTCGCGTCTTGGGACAGGGGGACGAGCAGTACTTC	CASSFRVLGQGDEQYF
TRBV7-8	TRBJ2-5	-	-	TGTGCCAGCAGTTACGGGACTCCGTACCAAGAGACCCAGTACTTC	CASSYGTPYQETQYF
TRBV30	TRBJ1-5	-	TRBD1	TGTGCCTGGAGCCGAGACAGGGGAGGACAGCCCCAGCATTTT	CAWSRDRGGQPQHF
TRBV2	TRBJ2-7	-	TRBD2	TGTGCCAGCAGTGGGCTAGCGGTCCCCTACGAGCAGTACTTC	CASSGLAVPYEQYF
TRBV27	TRBJ1-2	-	-	TGTGCCAGCAGGGGTGAGTGGGCTTCTAACTATGGCTACACCTTC	CASRGEWASNYGYTF
TRBV27	TRBJ1-4	once	-	TGTGCCAGCAGTTTATATCCCCCCGGAGAAAAACTGTTTTTT	CASSLYPPGEKLFF
TRBV28	TRBJ2-1	-	TRBD2	TGTGCCAGCAGCCGACCCCCCCAGCGGGAGGCTCTAATCAGGCAGTTCTTC	CASSRPPQREALIRQFF
TRBV9	TRBJ1-2	-	-	TGTGCCAGCAGCGCTGAGAGGAGGCAGGCGACTAACTATGGCTACACCTTC	CASSAERRQATNYGYTF
TRBV25-1	TRBJ1-2	-	-	TGTGCCAGCAGTGACTACAAGGGGGAGCTTTATGGCTACACCTTC	CASSDYKGELYGYTF
TRBV19	TRBJ1-1	once	-	TGTGCCAGTAGTATCCGAGGGACCATGAACACTGAAGCTTTCTTT	CASSIRGTMNTEAFF
TRBV27	TRBJ2-7	-	TRBD1	TGTGCCAGCAGTTTTGTAGGGACAGGGGTTATCGGGCAGTACTTC	CASSFVGTGVIGQYF
TRBV27	TRBJ2-7	-	-	TGTGCCAGCAGGCCCAGGGGCCCCCGGTACGAGCAGTACTTC	CASRPRGPRYEQYF
TRBV6-5	TRBJ1-1	-	-	TGTGCCAGCAGTTACAGGACAGCCCGGGGTACTGAAGCTTTCTTT	CASSYRTARGTEAFF
TRBV7-3	TRBJ2-7	-	-	TGTGCCAGCAGTCCGGAACCGGGACTTCGCTACGAGCAGTACTTC	CASSPEPGLRYEQYF
TRBV9	TRBJ2-7	-	-	TGTGCCAGCAGCGTAGCTAGTCACGGCGAGCAGTACTTC	CASSVASHGEQYF
TRBV27	TRBJ1-5	-	-	TGTGCCAGCAGTCCCTGGGGGGATAGCAATCAGCCCCAGCATTTT	CASSPWGDSNQPQHF
TRBV28	TRBJ2-5	-	TRBD2	TGTGCCAGCCTCTCTAGCGGGAGGATCCAAGAGACCCAGTACTTC	CASLSSGRIQETQYF
TRBV5-1	TRBJ2-7	-	-	TGCGCCAGCAGCTTGGGGGTGGGCTACGAGCAGTACTTC	CASSLGVGYEQYF
TRBV5-4	TRBJ2-7	-	TRBD1	TGTGCCAGCAGCTTGAAGGACAGGGCCTACGAGCAGTACTTC	CASSLKDRAYEQYF
TRBV19	TRBJ2-4	-	-	TGTGCCGGTAGTCCATGGGGGTCGGGGGCAGCCAAAAACATTCAGTACTTC	CAGSPWGSGAAKNIQYF
TRBV27	TRBJ2-2	-	-	TGTGCCAGCCGGGACGGAGCGAACACCGGGGAGCTGTTTTTT	CASRDGANTGELFF
TRBV7-9	TRBJ2-2	-	-	TGTGCCAGCAGCTTAGGGGAATCCCTCACCGGGGAGCTGTTTTTT	CASSLGESLTGELFF
TRBV11-2	TRBJ2-5	many	-	TGTGCCAGCAGCTTAGTCCGGGAGACCCAGTACTTC	CASSLVRETQYF
TRBV14	TRBJ1-5	-	-	TGTGCCAGCAGCCAAGGGGCGGGCGTGCCCCAGCATTTT	CASSQGAGVPQHF
TRBV25-1	TRBJ2-7	once	TRBD2	TGTGCCAGCAGTGTTGGGGGAGGGGACCTCTACGAGCAGTACTTC	CASSVGGGDLYEQYF
TRBV28	TRBJ2-7	-	-	TGTGCCAGCAGTTTTCAGGGGGGGTCCTACGAGCAGTACTTC	CASSFQGGSYEQYF
TRBV28	TRBJ2-5	-	-	TGTGCCAGCAGTTTAGGGGGCTCGTTTGGGGAGACCCAGTACTTC	CASSLGGSFGETQYF
TRBV5-4	TRBJ2-3	-	-	TGTGCCAGCAGCCTACGGGTCACAGATACGCAGTATTTT	CASSLRVTDTQYF
TRBV27	TRBJ2-7	-	TRBD1	TGTGCCAGCAGTCCATCGACAGGGGGCGTCGGATACGAGCAGTACTTC	CASSPSTGGVGYEQYF
TRBV4-2	TRBJ1-1	-	-	TGTGCCAGCAGCCAATGGGGGGGTCCCACTGAAGCTTTCTTT	CASSQWGGPTEAFF
TRBV7-9	TRBJ1-3	once	TRBD1	TGTGCCAGCAGCTCTGGACAGGGGCTCTCTGGAAACACCATATATTTT	CASSSGQGLSGNTIYF
TRBV2	TRBJ1-4	-	TRBD1	TGTGCCAGCAGTGAAGCGCTTCAGGGGGGCCCGGCATCTCATTTT	CASSEALQGGPASHF
TRBV4-1	TRBJ1-4	-	-	TGCGCCAGCAGCCAAGTCCTTCCGGGCGAAAAACTGTTTTTT	CASSQVLPGEKLFF
TRBV15	TRBJ2-7	few	-	TGTGCCACCAGCAGAGATGGGGGTTCCGAGCAGTACTTC	CATSRDGGSEQYF
TRBV7-8	TRBJ2-7	once	-	TGTGCCAGCAGCCCAGTCTTCGGGGCCGCCTACGAGCAGTACTTC	CASSPVFGAAYEQYF
TRBV7-9	TRBJ1-3	-	-	TGTAGCCAGCAAGTCCCGGTTGGAAACACCATATATTTT	CSQQVPVGNTIYF
TRBV6-5	TRBJ2-1	once	TRBD1	TGTGCCAGCAGTTACTCGACAGGGTCCCCCTACAATGAGCAGTTCTTC	CASSYSTGSPYNEQFF
TRBV15	TRBJ1-3	-	-	TGTGCCACCAGCTCGACCAACCCTGGAAACACCATATATTTT	CATSSTNPGNTIYF
TRBV7-9	TRBJ2-7	-	TRBD1	TGTGCCAGCAGCCGACAGGGCTACGAGCAGTACTTC	CASSRQGYEQYF
TRBV7-8	TRBJ2-7	-	TRBD1	TGTGCCAGCAACGATATGGGCCAGGGGACAGGGGGCGACGAGCAGTACTTC	CASNDMGQGTGGDEQYF
TRBV21-1	TRBJ2-3	-	-	TGTGCCAGCAGCTCAAGACGGACAGATACGCAGTATTTT	CASSSRRTDTQYF